These T cell receptor beta chains were read from a single sample in a study of shared clonotypes between healthy human individuals. The method was immunoSEQ multiplex PCR; TCRdb's version includes in-frame clones alone and lacks a portion of them. This sample has around 600,000 clones; 95% occur once, and the top ten carry approximately 0.12%. Sequenced material: naive CD8+ T cells sorted from blood. The receptors were sampled from a woman aged 25 to 39 in good health. CDR3s include the opening cysteine and the closing phenylalanine or tryptophan. The D gene is left open where the match is weak. Part of the rows lack a size; the others show once, few, many or a class for expanded clones.

d_gene,j_gene,v_gene,abundance,CDR3aa,CDR3nt
-,TRBJ1-1,TRBV27,-,CATRRGVNTEAFF,TGTGCCACCAGGAGGGGAGTAAACACTGAAGCTTTCTTT
-,TRBJ2-3,TRBV18,-,CASYGDIENTQYF,TGTGCCAGCTATGGGGACATTGAAAATACGCAGTATTTT
-,TRBJ1-1,TRBV29-1,once,CSVEGIMNTEAFF,TGCAGCGTTGAGGGCATCATGAACACTGAAGCTTTCTTT
TRBD2,TRBJ2-1,TRBV19,-,CASSIRAGGYNEQFF,TGTGCCAGTAGTATCCGAGCGGGAGGTTACAATGAGCAGTTCTTC
TRBD1,TRBJ1-5,TRBV4-1,once,CASATGGVGNQPQHF,TGCGCCAGCGCAACAGGGGGAGTTGGCAATCAGCCCCAGCATTTT
-,TRBJ2-7,TRBV4-1,few,CASSQGVAKTSSYEQYF,TGCGCCAGCAGCCAAGGAGTGGCAAAGACCAGCTCCTACGAGCAGTACTTC
-,TRBJ2-1,TRBV7-2,-,CASSLVSFYDEQFF,TGTGCCAGCAGCTTAGTCTCATTTTACGATGAGCAGTTCTTC
-,TRBJ1-2,TRBV27,once,CASSFTGVDGYTF,TGTGCCAGCAGTTTCACCGGGGTCGATGGCTACACCTTC
TRBD1,TRBJ2-1,TRBV25-1,-,CASLRTGGVSADNEQFF,TGTGCCAGCTTAAGGACAGGGGGCGTATCGGCCGACAATGAGCAGTTCTTC
TRBD1,TRBJ1-2,TRBV4-1,-,CASSHPGTGSGYTF,TGCGCCAGCAGCCATCCCGGGACAGGGAGTGGCTACACCTTC
TRBD1,TRBJ2-7,TRBV5-1,-,CASSLVTGDEQYF,TGCGCCAGCAGCTTGGTCACAGGGGACGAGCAGTACTTC
TRBD2,TRBJ2-3,TRBV5-1,once,CASSLEAGGPILTDTQYF,TGCGCCAGCAGCTTGGAGGCGGGAGGGCCTATTTTAACAGATACGCAGTATTTT
TRBD2,TRBJ2-1,TRBV7-9,-,CASTPAGTYNEQFF,TGTGCCAGCACGCCAGCGGGGACCTACAATGAGCAGTTCTTC
-,TRBJ2-5,TRBV6-5,-,CASSSIPGPPLETQYF,TGTGCCAGCAGTTCCATCCCGGGACCACCCCTCGAGACCCAGTACTTC